This T cell receptor beta chain was captured in a study of blood T cell repertoires in COVID-19. Turning to the study itself: Sample material is recorded as cDNA or gDNA derived from T cells, B-cell-depleted T cells, or PBMCs.

Enrollees, roughly 18 to 89 years old, lived in 24 US areas. Which cohort a participant joined came from the clinical history participants gave. Two consecutive negative NP/OP PCR tests, clearance, or resolved symptoms defined Cohort 3 recovery. Germline V CDR1 and CDR2: ENHRY, SYGVKD. The V gene end was trimmed by 6 bases and the J gene end by 5 bases; junction bases not matched to a gene: 6. The CDR3 loop spans 15 amino acids. Profiled with immunoSEQ multiplex PCR; TCRdb holds only in-frame clones, not every one. The sample lists 310,000 or so clones; around 89% were seen once. The source material was PBMCs or T cells enriched from blood (not recorded which). The chain recombines TRBV10-3 with TRBJ1-4; 10 bases are shared with TRBD1. This sequence was found in a woman aged 40 to 55 who had recovered from COVID-19. The CDR3 reads CAIRATGGENEKLFF. CDR3 coding DNA: TGTGCCATCAGGGCGACAGGGGGCGAGAATGAAAAACTGTTTTTT.